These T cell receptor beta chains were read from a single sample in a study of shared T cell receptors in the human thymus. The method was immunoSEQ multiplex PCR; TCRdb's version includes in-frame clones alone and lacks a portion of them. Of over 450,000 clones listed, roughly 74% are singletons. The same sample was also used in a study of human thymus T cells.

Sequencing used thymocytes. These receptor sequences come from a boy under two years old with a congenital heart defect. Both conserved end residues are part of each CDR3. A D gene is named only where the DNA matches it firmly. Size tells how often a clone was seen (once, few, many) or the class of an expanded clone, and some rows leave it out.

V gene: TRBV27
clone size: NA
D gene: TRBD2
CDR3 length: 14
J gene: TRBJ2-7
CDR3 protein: CASSVGLAFDEQYF
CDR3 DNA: TGTGCCAGCAGTGTAGGACTAGCCTTCGACGAGCAGTACTTC

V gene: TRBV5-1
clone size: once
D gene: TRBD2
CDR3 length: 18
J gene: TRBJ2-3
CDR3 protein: CASSLCLSGKIETDTQYF
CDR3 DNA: TGCGCCAGCAGCTTGTGTCTTAGCGGGAAAATTGAAACAGATACGCAGTATTTT

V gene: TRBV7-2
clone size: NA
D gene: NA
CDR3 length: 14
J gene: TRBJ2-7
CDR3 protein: CASSCDTYAGEQYF
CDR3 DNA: TGTGCCAGCAGCTGCGACACCTACGCTGGCGAGCAGTACTTC

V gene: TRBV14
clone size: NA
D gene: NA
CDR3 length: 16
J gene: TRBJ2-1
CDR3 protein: CASSQGGGPSYNEQFF
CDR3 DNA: TGTGCCAGCAGCCAAGGGGGGGGCCCCTCCTACAATGAGCAGTTCTTC

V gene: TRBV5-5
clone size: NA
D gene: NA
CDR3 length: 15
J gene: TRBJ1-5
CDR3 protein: CASSQGRASNQPQHF
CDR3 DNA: TGTGCCAGCAGCCAGGGCAGGGCTAGCAATCAGCCCCAGCATTTT

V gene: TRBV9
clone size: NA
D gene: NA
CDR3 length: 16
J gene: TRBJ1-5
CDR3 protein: CASSVCRLRGVAPQHF
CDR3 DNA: TGTGCCAGCAGCGTATGCCGGTTGCGGGGAGTTGCGCCCCAGCATTTT

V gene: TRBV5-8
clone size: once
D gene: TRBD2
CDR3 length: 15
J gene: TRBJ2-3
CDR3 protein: CASSFSGTLADTQYF
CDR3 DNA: TGTGCCAGCAGCTTTAGCGGGACGCTCGCGGATACGCAGTATTTT

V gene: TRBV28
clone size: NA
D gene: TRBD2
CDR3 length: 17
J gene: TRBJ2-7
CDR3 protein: CASSKRRGRGRADEQYF
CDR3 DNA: TGTGCCAGCAGTAAGCGCCGCGGGCGCGGGAGGGCGGACGAGCAGTACTTC

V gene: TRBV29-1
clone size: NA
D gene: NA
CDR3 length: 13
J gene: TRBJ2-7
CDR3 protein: CSVEGGRVYEQYF
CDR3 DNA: TGCAGCGTTGAAGGGGGCAGGGTCTACGAGCAGTACTTC

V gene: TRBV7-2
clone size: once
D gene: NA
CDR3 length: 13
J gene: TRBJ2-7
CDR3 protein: CASSPPRDDEQYF
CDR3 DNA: TGTGCCAGCAGCCCCCCCAGGGATGACGAGCAGTACTTC

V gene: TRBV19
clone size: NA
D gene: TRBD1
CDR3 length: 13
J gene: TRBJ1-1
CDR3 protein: CASSIPSGGEAFF
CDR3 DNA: TGTGCCAGTAGTATACCCTCAGGGGGAGAAGCTTTCTTT

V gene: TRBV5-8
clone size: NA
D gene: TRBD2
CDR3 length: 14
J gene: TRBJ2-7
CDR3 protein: CASSKGLDSYEQYF
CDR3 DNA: TGTGCCAGCAGCAAGGGACTAGACTCCTACGAGCAGTACTTC

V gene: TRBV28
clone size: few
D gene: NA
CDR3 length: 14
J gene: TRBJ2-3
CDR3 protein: CASSSSIGTDTQYF
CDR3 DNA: TGTGCCAGCAGTTCCTCTATTGGCACAGATACGCAGTATTTT

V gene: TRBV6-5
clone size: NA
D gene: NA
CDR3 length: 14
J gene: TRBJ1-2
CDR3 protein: CASSYSHLRHAYTF
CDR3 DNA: TGTGCCAGCAGTTACTCCCACCTCAGGCATGCGTACACCTTC

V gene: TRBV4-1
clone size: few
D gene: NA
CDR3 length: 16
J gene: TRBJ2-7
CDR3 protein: CASSQDVQGGDYEQYF
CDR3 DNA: TGCGCCAGCAGCCAAGATGTGCAAGGAGGGGACTACGAGCAGTACTTC

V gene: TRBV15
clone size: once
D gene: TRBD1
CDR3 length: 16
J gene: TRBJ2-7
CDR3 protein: CATSSIASGGIHEQYF
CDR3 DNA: TGTGCCACCAGCAGCATCGCCTCAGGGGGTATCCACGAGCAGTACTTC

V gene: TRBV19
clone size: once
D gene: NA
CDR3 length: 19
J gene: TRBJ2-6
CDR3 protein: CASSPPGAGGRSGANVLTF
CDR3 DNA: TGTGCCAGTAGTCCCCCGGGGGCAGGGGGTAGGTCTGGGGCCAACGTCCTGACTTTC

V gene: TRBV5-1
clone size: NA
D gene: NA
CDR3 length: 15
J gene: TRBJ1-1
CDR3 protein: CASSLDRRGGTEAFF
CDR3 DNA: TGCGCCAGCAGCTTGGATCGCAGGGGTGGCACTGAAGCTTTCTTT

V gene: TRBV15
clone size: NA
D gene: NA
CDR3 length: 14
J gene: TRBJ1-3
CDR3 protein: CATSRGGSGNTIYF
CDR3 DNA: TGTGCCACCAGCCGGGGGGGCTCTGGAAACACCATATATTTT

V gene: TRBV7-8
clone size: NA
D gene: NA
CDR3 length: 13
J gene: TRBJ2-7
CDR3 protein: CASSLAPGEEQYF
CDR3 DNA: TGTGCCAGCAGCTTAGCGCCGGGAGAAGAGCAGTACTTC

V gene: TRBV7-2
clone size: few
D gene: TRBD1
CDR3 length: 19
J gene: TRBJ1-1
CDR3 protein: CASSLRRPERGTGVTEAFF
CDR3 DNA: TGTGCCAGCAGCTTACGACGGCCCGAGAGAGGGACAGGGGTTACTGAAGCTTTCTTT

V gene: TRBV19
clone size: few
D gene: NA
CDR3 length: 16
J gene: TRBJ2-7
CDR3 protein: CASSIDRSGPTYEQYF
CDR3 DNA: TGTGCCAGTAGTATAGACCGCAGCGGACCCACCTACGAGCAGTACTTC

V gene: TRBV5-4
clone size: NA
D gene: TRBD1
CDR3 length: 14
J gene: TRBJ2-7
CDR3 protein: CASSLQGQGSKQYF
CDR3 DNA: TGTGCCAGCAGCTTACAGGGACAGGGGTCAAAGCAGTACTTC

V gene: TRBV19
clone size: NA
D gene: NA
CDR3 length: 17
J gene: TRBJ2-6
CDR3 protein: CASSPIGRGTGANVLTF
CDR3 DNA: TGTGCCAGTAGCCCAATAGGTCGGGGGACCGGGGCCAACGTCCTGACTTTC

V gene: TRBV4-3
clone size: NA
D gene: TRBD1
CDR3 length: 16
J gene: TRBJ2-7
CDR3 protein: CASSQDPGQGRYEQYF
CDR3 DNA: TGCGCCAGCAGCCAAGATCCGGGACAGGGGCGCTACGAGCAGTACTTC

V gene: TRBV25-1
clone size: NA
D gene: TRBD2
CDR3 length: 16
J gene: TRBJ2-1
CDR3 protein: CASSASGGTTYNEQFF
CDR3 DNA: TGTGCCAGCAGTGCCTCGGGAGGGACGACCTACAATGAGCAGTTCTTC

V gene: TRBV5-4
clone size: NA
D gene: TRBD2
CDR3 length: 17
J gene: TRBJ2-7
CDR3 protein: CASSQGLAGGPTYEQYF
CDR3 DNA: TGTGCCAGCAGCCAGGGACTAGCGGGAGGGCCGACCTACGAGCAGTACTTC

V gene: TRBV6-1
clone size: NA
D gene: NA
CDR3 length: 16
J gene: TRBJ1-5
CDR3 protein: CASSEAEDSSNQPQHF
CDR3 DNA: TGTGCCAGCAGTGAAGCAGAGGACAGTAGCAATCAGCCCCAGCATTTT

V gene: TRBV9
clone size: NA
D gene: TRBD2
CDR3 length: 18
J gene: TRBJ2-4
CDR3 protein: CASSRTSGSNRGKNIQYF
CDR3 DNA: TGTGCCAGCAGCCGGACTAGCGGGAGCAACCGGGGCAAAAACATTCAGTACTTC

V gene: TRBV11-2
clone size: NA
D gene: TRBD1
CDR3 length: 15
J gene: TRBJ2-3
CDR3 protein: CASSLSGDRRDTQYF
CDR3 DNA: TGTGCCAGCAGCTTATCCGGGGACAGGCGGGATACGCAGTATTTT

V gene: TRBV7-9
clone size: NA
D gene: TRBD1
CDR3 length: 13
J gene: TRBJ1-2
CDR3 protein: CASSSGQGQGYTF
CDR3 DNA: TGTGCCAGCAGCTCAGGACAGGGACAGGGCTACACCTTC

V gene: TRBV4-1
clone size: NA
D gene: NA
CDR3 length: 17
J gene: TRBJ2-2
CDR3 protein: CASSPDETGSPTGELFF
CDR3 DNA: TGCGCCAGCAGCCCAGATGAAACAGGTTCCCCAACCGGGGAGCTGTTTTTT